This T cell receptor beta chain comes out of a study of blood T cell repertoires in COVID-19 (dated by TCRdb to 2019 to 2021). Regarding the complete study: Samples from collaborators originated in the United States, Italy and Spain and spanned both the acute and convalescent phases of COVID-19. Nearly every sample came with metadata listing a de-identified subject ID, COVID-19 status, age in years and sex. The samples were drawn from the first 160 participants of the ongoing ImmuneRACE study and from over 950 subjects provided by 6 global collaborators. The prospective study material was composed of cDNA or gDNA derived from T cells, B-cell-depleted T cells, or PBMCs. Where HLA class I and class II types were available, the types were taken from metadata supplied by the sample provider, not from assay-based typing. The dataset comprised deeply sampled blood TCRbeta repertoires from subjects exposed to, actively infected with, or recovered from COVID-19. The repertoires were released in a freely available public database meant as a resource for research on the immune response to SARS-CoV-2.

The CDR3 numbers 16 residues from cysteine through phenylalanine. CDR3 DNA only is kept here, 48 bases in frame from base 1. The germline V gene specifies SGHVS as CDR1 and FQNEAQ as CDR2. V is trimmed back by 1 base and J by 8 bases, and the junction contains 7 bases that no gene match accounts for. In the case of this clone: The antigen it binds to is not known. Base quality data are lacking; no much larger clone is found one base away.

The immunoSEQ Assay, a bias-controlled multiplex PCR, was used to amplify TCRbeta CDR3 regions from genomic DNA. As for the authors' bioinformatics: The number of nucleated cells in each sample was estimated by amplification of reference gene primers within the assay. Sequence reads were collapsed and filtered to measure the absolute abundance of every unique TCRbeta CDR3 rearrangement. For each sample, productive Simpson clonality was calculated as the square root of Simpson's diversity index over productive rearrangements. TCRdb mirrors the immuneACCESS table, restricted to in-frame sequences. Some clones are absent from its copies; in checked studies, under half trace to an unresolved V gene, and the reason for the others is unknown. V, J and clone size were drawn from that table, and D and trimming were deduced from the DNA. For this sample the table gives approximately 110,000 clones, of which 85% to 90% were detected only once. Around 1.1% of the sample lies in the top ten.

The collaborating institutions used their own protocols to collect whole blood in K2EDTA tubes. For TCRbeta analysis, collaborators shipped samples in one of three forms: frozen whole blood, isolated PBMCs, or DNA extracted from either of those sample types. Overall study outcomes, separate from this receptor: Clinical and demographic metadata were provided uncurated, with the amount varying by source and participant.

Sequencing used peripheral blood. The clonotype originates from a human donor in a cohort sampled during active COVID-19. The rearranged segments are TRBV7-8 and TRBJ2-1, with 11 middle bases fitting TRBD2. The CDR3 sequence is CASSLGLAGGQDEQFF. The DNA is TGTGCCAGCAGCTTAGGCCTAGCGGGAGGTCAAGATGAGCAGTTCTTC.